This T cell receptor (beta chain) was observed in a study of blood T cell repertoires in COVID-19. Study-level background: The analysed material was cDNA or gDNA that came from T cells, B-cell-depleted T cells, or PBMCs.

Germline V gives CDR1 SGHRS, CDR2 YFSETQ. The CDR3 sequence is 16 residues long. J lost 2 bases, V lost 5 bases, and 4 bases had no gene match. TCRdb keeps only in-frame clones here, not all; method: immunoSEQ multiplex PCR. The data hold fewer than 200,000 clones, with about 74% observed a single time. Sequenced sample: peripheral blood. The chain links TRBV5-1 to TRBJ2-1; 13 bases agree with TRBD2. The sequence was collected from an elderly woman with acute or convalescent COVID-19. Here the CDR3 reads CASRDTSGRAYNEQFF. The CDR3, as DNA: TGCGCCAGCAGAGATACTAGCGGGAGGGCCTACAATGAGCAGTTCTTC.